This TCR beta chain is drawn from a study of somatic mutations in cytotoxic T cells in rheumatoid arthritis. This clone was detected once. Germline CDR1 is LNHDA and CDR2 is SQIVND (reference sequence). Trimming pared 4 bases from V and 6 bases from J, leaving 13 bases between. The CDR3 has 14 residues. The protocol was immunoSEQ multiplex PCR, while the TCRdb copy is restricted to in-frame clones and leaves out a portion. The sample comprises 9,000 to 13,000 clones, about 80% of which are singletons, and 34% rests with the top ten. The sequencing sample was made of CD8+ T cells sorted from blood. The J gene is TRBJ1-5, the V gene TRBV19; TRBD1 is a possible D gene (5 bases). The TCR comes from an adult with rheumatoid arthritis. The CDR3 loop is CASSNGGAGQPQHF. Here the CDR3 DNA reads TGTGCCAGTAGTAACGGGGGAGCGGGTCAGCCCCAGCATTTT.